This T cell receptor beta chain was retrieved from a study of vaccination and CD4 T cells after COVID-19. As for the study in general: A CEFX pool, an HIV-1 Nef pool, or no peptide went to control cultures.

About this clonotype: Its antigen remains unidentified.

Trimming left V 2 bases short and J 13 bases short, with 12 bases between. This CDR3 has 13 amino acids. Looked up from germline, CDR1 is MNHEY and CDR2 is SVGEGT. Cultured CD4+ T cell DNA underwent sequencing with the Oncomine TCR Beta short-read assay. TCRdb itself ran the PCR reads through MiXCR, one entry per CDR3 protein. This table holds 4,000 to 4,500 distinct CDR3 sequences, 68% found once. Described treatment: approximately 10-day PBMC culture with coronavirus spike peptide pools or control peptides (ViraFEST assay). This chain connects TRBV6-2 or TRBV6-3 to TRBJ1-6, with D perhaps TRBD1 (5 bases). This clonotype originated in a human donor who had recovered from COVID-19. Sequencing was carried out using CD4+ T cells from blood, cultured in vitro. CDR3 DNA: TGTGCCAGCAGTTACGGCCCCGGGGGTCCCCTCCACTTT. Its translation: CASSYGPGGPLHF.